The table lists the clone carrying this TCR beta chain with many counts. Its target is not known. V shed 2 bases and J 7 bases; nucleotides not matched to a gene: 6. Germline V lookup: CDR1 MNHEY, CDR2 SVGAGI. The CDR3 sequence is 15 residues long. This entry is derived from a study of response to subunit inactivated influenza vaccine. Study-level results: Authors suggested seasonal influenza vaccinations each recruit few new T cells.

TCRdb re-called the RT-PCR reads through MiXCR, storing one row per CDR3 protein. Seen here are more than 400,000 distinct CDR3 sequences, roughly 9.8% observed once, and the top ten hold approximately 12%. Sequenced here: PBMCs from blood, sampled 45 days after vaccination. This chain connects TRBV6-5 to TRBJ2-1, with 9 bases identical to TRBD2. The receptor was derived from a man over 45 who received an inactivated influenza vaccine. For the CDR3, the DNA is TGTGCCAGCAGTTACGCTAGCGGGATGATGAATGAGCAGTTCTTC. The encoded protein is CASSYASGMMNEQFF.